This T cell receptor (beta chain) was recovered during a study of identifying expanded T cells in peripheral blood. This clone was found a few times. Some clones are missing from TCRdb's copy, which holds only in-frame ones; the method was immunoSEQ multiplex PCR. The data hold approximately 130,000 clones, with 70% to 90% observed a single time. This TCR was recovered from a person between 18 and 75 years old in good health. The sequenced material came from blood.

Written as DNA, the CDR3 is TGTGCCAGCAGCTTTATCAAGGAATCAGCTTTCTTT. It translates to CASSFIKESAFF. The V and J genes are TRBV7-8 and TRBJ1-1, with no clear D. Trimming shortened V by 3 bases and J by 10 bases, and 12 bases separated the two germline ends. Germline assignment: CDR1 SGHVS and CDR2 FQNEAQ. The CDR3 is made up of 12 amino acids.